The 27 T cell receptor beta chains below come from one sample, sequenced in a study of blood T cell repertoires in COVID-19. Measured with immunoSEQ multiplex PCR; TCRdb has only the in-frame clones, and not every one. The sample consists of 150,000 to 200,000 clones, about 88% of them appearing once. Sequencing used peripheral blood. The origin of the receptors is a man aged 45-65 years who had recovered from COVID-19.

The rearrangement uses TRBV28 and TRBJ2-3, with 12 bases fitting TRBD2. The ends lost 3 bases at V and 4 bases at J; junction bases unmatched: 2. The CDR3 has 15 residues. The germline CDR1 and CDR2 sequences are MDHEN and SYDVKM. DNA of the CDR3: TGTGCCAGCAGTTTCCTAGCGGGAGGGTCAGATACGCAGTATTTT. Its translation: CASSFLAGGSDTQYF. The variable domain in full, completed from reference TRBV28 and TRBJ2-3, reads DVKVTQSSRYLVKRTGEKVFLECVQDMDHENMFWYRQDPGLGLRLIYFSYDVKMKEKGDIPEGYSVSREKKERFSLILESASTNQTSMYLCASSFLAGGSDTQYFGPGTRLTVL.

This clone was observed a handful of times. The chain combines TRBV11-2 with TRBJ1-4; maybe TRBD1 (5 bases). Germline CDR1 reads SGHAT; CDR2 reads FQNNGV. V lost 9 bases, J lost 5 bases, and 13 bases lay in between. This CDR3 comprises 13 residues. Here the CDR3 reads CASRGLPNEKLFF. CDR3 DNA: TGTGCCAGTAGGGGATTGCCCAATGAAAAACTGTTTTTT.

This chain connects TRBV30 to TRBJ2-7; possible D gene TRBD1, 6 bases. The germline gives CDR1 GTSNPN, CDR2 SVGIG (reference sequence). Between the trimmed V and J ends, which lost 6 bases and 6 bases, there was a span of 12 bases. There are 11 residues in the CDR3. The CDR3 DNA follows: TGTGCCTGCCAAGGACAGAGCGAGCAGTACTTC. This encodes CACQGQSEQYF.

This chain uses TRBV27 with TRBJ2-2, with a tentative D call TRBD1 (6 bases). The CDR3 spans 16 residues. Germline CDR1 is MNHEY and CDR2 is SMNVEV (reference sequence). The V and J ends lost 1 base and 3 bases respectively, with 12 bases between them. This CDR3 is CASSLLTAGDTGELFF. The CDR3 DNA reads TGTGCCAGCAGTTTATTAACGGCAGGGGACACCGGGGAGCTGTTTTTT.

The V and J genes are TRBV6-2 or TRBV6-3 and TRBJ1-1; 7 bases match TRBD1. The ends lost 4 bases at V and 1 base at J; junction bases unmatched: 3. This CDR3 has 14 residues. The germline V gene has CDR1 MNHEY and CDR2 SVGEGT. The CDR3 DNA reads TGTGCCAGCAGTTTCGGACAGGCGAACACTGAAGCTTTCTTT. It yields the protein CASSFGQANTEAFF.

The sample holds a few counts of this clone. The CDR3 protein is CASSPVTTGIQETQYF. Here the CDR3 DNA reads TGCGCCAGCAGCCCGGTAACGACAGGCATACAAGAGACCCAGTACTTC. V gene TRBV5-1 combines with J gene TRBJ2-5, with D tentatively TRBD1 (6 bases). V shed 4 bases and J shed 2 bases, with 18 bases lying between them. Per the germline V gene, CDR1 is SGHRS and CDR2 is YFSETQ. This CDR3 has 16 residues.

The chain joins TRBV5-6 to TRBJ2-7; the D gene is possibly TRBD1 (5 bases). The V end lost 4 bases, the J end lost 2 bases, and 13 bases lay between the germline ends. The CDR3 contains 14 residues. Germline lookup yields CDR1 SGHDT and CDR2 YYEEEE. The CDR3 loop is CASSPDSNPYEQYF. Here the CDR3 DNA reads TGTGCCAGCAGCCCAGACAGCAACCCCTACGAGCAGTACTTC.

This chain links TRBV13 with TRBJ2-7, with TRBD1 matching over 9 bases. Looked up from germline, CDR1 is PRHDT and CDR2 is FYEKMQ (reference sequence). The CDR3 contains 17 residues. J lost 4 bases, V lost 0 bases, and 10 bases had no gene match. As DNA, the CDR3 is TGTGCCAGCAGCTTAGGGCCCCGACAGGGGGATGGTTACGAGCAGTACTTC. As protein: CASSLGPRQGDGYEQYF.

The chain couples TRBV2 to TRBJ2-5, with D tentatively TRBD2 (6 bases). Germline loops: CDR1 SNHLY, CDR2 FYNNEI. Trimming shortened V by 1 base and J by 4 bases, and 13 bases separated the two germline ends. The CDR3 has 15 residues. The CDR3 DNA sequence: TGTGCCAGCAGTGAAGGGGGACTGGGACGAGAGACCCAGTACTTC. Protein product: CASSEGGLGRETQYF.

The rearrangement joins TRBV19 to TRBJ1-1; 11 bases are shared with TRBD1. The CDR3 runs to 17 residues. Trimming cost V 9 bases and J 0 bases; bases outside gene matches: 12. From germline, CDR1 is LNHDA and CDR2 SQIVND (reference sequence). The CDR3 spells CASLTGTGGFMNTEAFF. The CDR3 region has the DNA TGTGCCAGCTTAACCGGGACAGGGGGATTCATGAACACTGAAGCTTTCTTT. The full variable domain, completed using reference TRBV19 and TRBJ1-1, is DGGITQSPKYLFRKEGQNVTLSCEQNLNHDAMYWYRQDPGQGLRLIYYSQIVNDFQKGDIAEGYSVSREKKESFPLTVTSAQKNPTAFYLCASLTGTGGFMNTEAFFGQGTRLTVV.

The rearrangement links TRBV4-3 to TRBJ2-2; D gene uncertain. CDR1 and CDR2 from the germline V gene are LGHNA and YSLEER. V lost 6 bases and J 0 bases, leaving 11 bases between the germline ends. The CDR3 contains 15 residues. The CDR3 nucleotides read TGCGCCAGCAGTCGCACGAGGCCGAACACCGGGGAGCTGTTTTTT. Protein sequence: CASSRTRPNTGELFF.

This clone was observed once. This chain connects TRBV7-9 to TRBJ1-5, with D unclear. The CDR3 totals 12 residues. V was pared by 0 bases and J by 6 bases, with 3 bases between. Germline-derived CDR1 and CDR2 are SEHNR and FQNEAQ (reference sequence). CDR3 DNA sequence: TGTGCCAGCAGCTTAGCAGCTCAGCCCCAGCATTTT. It specifies CASSLAAQPQHF. Combining the CDR3 with reference TRBV7-9 and TRBJ1-5 gives the whole variable domain DTGVSQNPRHKITKRGQNVTFRCDPISEHNRLYWYRQTLGQGPEFLTYFQNEAQLEKSRLLSDRFSAERPKGSFSTLEIQRTEQGDSAMYLCASSLAAQPQHFGDGTRLSIL.

J is TRBJ2-2 and V is TRBV7-2, with D perhaps matching TRBD1 (6 bases). CDR1 is SGHTA, CDR2 FQGNSA, per germline. V was shortened by 5 bases and J by 3 bases, with 10 bases between the two germline ends. The CDR3 extends over 14 amino acids. The CDR3 loop reads CASSREGDTGELFF. CDR3 bases: TGTGCCAGCAGCCGCGAGGGGGACACCGGGGAGCTGTTTTTT.

J is TRBJ2-1 and V is TRBV5-1; D is possibly TRBD2 (6 bases). This CDR3 is built from 14 residues. V was shortened by 1 base and J by 6 bases, with 11 bases between the two germline ends. Germline CDR1 is SGHRS and CDR2 is YFSETQ. The DNA for the CDR3 is TGCGCCAGCAGCTTGTCGGGGGACGGCAATGAGCAGTTCTTC. It yields the protein CASSLSGDGNEQFF.

This chain links TRBV6-5 with TRBJ2-5, with 7 bases aligning to TRBD1. Germline loops: CDR1 MNHEY, CDR2 SVGAGI. This CDR3 region has 15 residues. V shed 6 bases and J 5 bases; nucleotides not matched to a gene: 12. The CDR3 is CASRQDRRGAETQYF. The CDR3 nucleotides read TGTGCCAGCAGGCAGGACAGGCGAGGGGCGGAGACCCAGTACTTC.

This chain links TRBV6-5 with TRBJ1-3, with a possible D match to TRBD1 (6 bases). This CDR3 comprises 14 residues. The germline V gene encodes CDR1 MNHEY and CDR2 SVGAGI. V gave up 7 bases and J gave up 3 bases, with 13 bases separating them. The CDR3 region has the DNA TGTGCCAGCATCAAAGGACAGAGTGGAAACACCATATATTTT. It specifies CASIKGQSGNTIYF.

The chain couples TRBV3-1 (or the pseudogene TRBV3-2) to TRBJ2-5, with TRBD1 matching 9 bases. Germline V gives CDR1 LGHDT, CDR2 YNNKEL (reference sequence). With V trimmed by 0 bases and J by 5 bases, 4 bases remained unmatched. This CDR3 region has 15 residues. This CDR3 reads CASSQDGTGRETQYF. DNA of the CDR3: TGTGCCAGCAGCCAAGATGGGACAGGGAGGGAGACCCAGTACTTC.

The chain uses TRBV28 and TRBJ2-7; D may be TRBD2 (6 bases). CDR3 size: 15 residues. Germline V CDR1 and CDR2: MDHEN, SYDVKM. The germline V and J ends were trimmed by 7 bases and 0 bases, with 16 bases remaining between them. The CDR3 is CASNDRDLSSYEQYF. The CDR3 DNA sequence: TGTGCCAGCAACGACCGGGACTTAAGCTCCTACGAGCAGTACTTC.

The chain combines TRBV29-1 with TRBJ1-2; D remains unclear. The CDR3 length is 11 residues. Germline V CDR1 and CDR2: SQVTM, ANQGSEA. V shed 0 bases and J shed 7 bases, with 6 bases lying between them. The CDR3 reads CSVEDYSGYTF. The CDR3 DNA reads TGCAGCGTTGAAGATTACAGTGGCTACACCTTC.

This clone was detected only once. V is TRBV28 and J is TRBJ2-7; D may be TRBD1 (6 bases). Trimming shortened V by 4 bases and J by 2 bases, and 9 bases separated the two germline ends. The germline gives CDR1 MDHEN, CDR2 SYDVKM. There are 13 residues in the CDR3. CDR3 protein: CASSWDTAYEQYF. The CDR3, as DNA: TGTGCCAGCAGTTGGGACACCGCCTACGAGCAGTACTTC.

This chain connects TRBV13 to TRBJ2-3, with 9 bases aligning to TRBD2. This CDR3 has 16 amino acids. CDR1 is PRHDT, CDR2 FYEKMQ, per germline (reference sequence). The trim removed 1 base at V and 6 bases at J, leaving 8 bases unmatched. The CDR3 nucleotides are TGTGCCAGCAGCTTAGAAGGCGGGAGGGCCCGGGATACGCAGTATTTT. Translation gives CASSLEGGRARDTQYF. The variable domain in full, with the rest retrieved from reference TRBV13 and TRBJ2-3, is AAGVIQSPRHLIKEKRETATLKCYPIPRHDTVYWYQQGPGQDPQFLISFYEKMQSDKGSIPDRFSAQQFSDYHSELNMSSLELGDSALYFCASSLEGGRARDTQYFGPGTRLTVL.

A few counts support this clone. The genes are TRBV7-2 and TRBJ2-1; TRBD2 aligns across 8 bases. J gave up 15 bases and V 5 bases, and 6 bases lay outside the gene matches. Germline-derived CDR1 and CDR2 are SGHTA and FQGNSA. The length of the CDR3 is 11 residues. The chain's CDR3 is CASSPGTRVFF. CDR3 nucleotide sequence: TGTGCCAGCAGCCCCGGGACTAGGGTGTTCTTC.

The rearrangement uses TRBV5-4 and TRBJ2-4; TRBD1 agrees at 11 bases. The CDR3 spans 14 residues. Germline lookup yields CDR1 SGHNT and CDR2 YYREEE (reference sequence). V shed 4 bases and J 7 bases; nucleotides not matched to a gene: 4. CDR3 residues: CASSPGTGGNIQYF. The CDR3 region has the DNA TGTGCCAGCAGCCCTGGGACAGGGGGGAACATTCAGTACTTC. Drawing the rest from reference TRBV5-4 and TRBJ2-4, the complete variable domain is ETGVTQSPTHLIKTRGQQVTLRCSSQSGHNTVSWYQQALGQGPQFIFQYYREEENGRGNFPPRFSGLQFPNYSSELNVNALELDDSALYLCASSPGTGGNIQYFGAGTRLSVL.

This clone was detected only once. The chain joins TRBV19 to TRBJ2-2; D perhaps matches TRBD1 (6 bases). The CDR3 sequence is 14 residues long. Between the trimmed V and J ends, which lost 6 bases and 6 bases, there was a span of 14 bases. Germline values: CDR1 LNHDA, CDR2 SQIVND (reference sequence). The chain's CDR3 is CASRDTGLSGELFF. CDR3 bases: TGTGCCAGTAGGGACACAGGGCTGTCCGGGGAGCTGTTTTTT.

The chain has TRBV19 and TRBJ2-5, with D possibly being TRBD1 (5 bases). The CDR3 runs 15 residues. V was shortened by 3 bases and J by 3 bases, with 14 bases between the two germline ends. The V gene's germline CDR1 is LNHDA and CDR2 SQIVND (reference sequence). CDR3 sequence (DNA): TGTGCCAGTAGTATTGGGCTCTCAGGGAAAGAGACCCAGTACTTC. Its translation is CASSIGLSGKETQYF. Drawing the rest from reference TRBV19 and TRBJ2-5, the complete variable domain is DGGITQSPKYLFRKEGQNVTLSCEQNLNHDAMYWYRQDPGQGLRLIYYSQIVNDFQKGDIAEGYSVSREKKESFPLTVTSAQKNPTAFYLCASSIGLSGKETQYFGPGTRLLVL.

This chain uses TRBV6-5 with TRBJ2-1; 8 nucleotides agree with TRBD2. Per the germline V gene, CDR1 is MNHEY and CDR2 is SVGAGI. Trimming cost V 6 bases and J 7 bases; bases outside gene matches: 5. The CDR3 is 13 amino acids. CDR3 coding DNA: TGTGCCAGCAGGGGACTAGTGGGGAATGAGCAGTTCTTC. This sequence encodes CASRGLVGNEQFF.

The CDR3 region is CASSLGQANYGYTF. CDR3 DNA: TGTGCCAGCAGCTTGGGGCAGGCGAACTATGGCTACACCTTC. V usage is TRBV5-6 and J usage is TRBJ1-2; no clear D. V dropped 0 bases and J dropped 2 bases, with 8 bases sitting between them. CDR1 and CDR2 (germline): SGHDT, YYEEEE. The length of the CDR3 is 14 residues.